Presented here are 4 T cell receptor beta chains from one specimen sequenced in a study of blood T cell repertoires in COVID-19. Data came from immunoSEQ multiplex PCR; TCRdb stores just in-frame clones and leaves some out. The repertoire includes 95,000 to 100,000 clones, approximately 87% of them detected once, and around a tenth sits in the top ten. What was sequenced was peripheral blood. Every receptor here comes from a woman aged 25 to 45 with acute or convalescent COVID-19.

The chain is built from TRBV4-1 and TRBJ1-5; D is ambiguous. Germline CDR1 reads MGHRA; CDR2 reads YSYEKL. V lost 0 bases to trimming and J lost 4 bases, with 10 bases between them. CDR3 size: 15 residues. The CDR3, as DNA: TGCGCCAGCAGCCAAGATACCCTGAGGAATCAGCCCCAGCATTTT. It translates to CASSQDTLRNQPQHF.

The chain recombines TRBV28 with TRBJ1-4; D perhaps matches TRBD1 (5 bases). CDR3 size: 14 residues. CDR1 is MDHEN and CDR2 is SYDVKM in the germline V gene. The V and J ends lost 3 bases and 5 bases respectively, with 10 bases between them. This CDR3 is CASSFRQPNEKLFF. DNA for the CDR3: TGTGCCAGCAGTTTTAGACAGCCCAATGAAAAACTGTTTTTT.

The J gene is TRBJ1-3, the V gene TRBV6-5; D unresolved. The CDR3 has 15 residues. The V gene lost 5 bases and the J gene lost 0 bases, with 11 bases spanning the gap. Germline CDR1 and CDR2: MNHEY and SVGAGI. CDR3 DNA: TGTGCCAGCAGTACACAGCCGAGCTCTGGAAACACCATATATTTT. It encodes CASSTQPSSGNTIYF.

The rearrangement joins TRBV14 to TRBJ2-1, with TRBD2 identical over 11 bases. CDR1 is SGHDN, CDR2 FVKESK, per germline. The CDR3 is 15 amino acids. V was pared by 6 bases and J by 3 bases, with 4 bases of the junction left unmatched. CDR3 nucleotides: TGTGCCAGCAGTTCCGGGACTAGCGGCTACAATGAGCAGTTCTTC. Protein product: CASSSGTSGYNEQFF.